Following are 15 T cell receptor beta chains from one sample sequenced in a study of Ad26.COV2.S vaccination and SARS-CoV-2 variants. Sequencing used immunoSEQ multiplex PCR; TCRdb keeps in-frame clones, though not all of them. Of around 450,000 clones in the sample, less than 95% were seen once. The sample's treatment: approximately 18 received Ad26.COV2.S at low or high dose, single or two shots; five or six received placebo; per-sample allocation not given. The study sampled participants on day 63 after the first vaccine or placebo injection. The source was peripheral blood, collected in a trial of Ad26.COV2.S vaccine versus placebo. The receptors were gathered from a person aged 18 to 65 who received the Ad26.COV2.S COVID-19 vaccine or a placebo.

DNA of the CDR3: TGTGCCAGCAGCCCCCGGCCCGGGGAGCTGTTTTTT. It translates to CASSPRPGELFF. V and J are TRBV21-1 and TRBJ2-2. TRBV21-1 is assigned pseudogene status. CDR3 size: 12 residues.

This clone has just a few counts. The genes are TRBV29-1 and TRBJ2-5; D ambiguous. Trimming took 4 bases from V and 2 from J, leaving 5 bases between them. This CDR3 spans 11 amino acids. Germline V CDR1 and CDR2: SQVTM, ANQGSEA. The CDR3 spells CSVVGQETQYF. CDR3 bases: TGCAGCGTTGTCGGGCAAGAGACCCAGTACTTC.

Here the CDR3 reads CAITEEGGSYGYTF. In DNA, the CDR3 is TGTGCCATCACCGAAGAGGGCGGGTCCTATGGCTACACCTTC. The chain uses TRBV10-3 and TRBJ1-2; no clear D gene. Trimming took 7 bases from V and 4 from J, leaving 16 bases between them. In germline, CDR1 is ENHRY, CDR2 SYGVKD. The CDR3 has 14 amino acids.

CDR3 loop: CASSLVAAMNTEAFF. The CDR3 nucleotides are TGTGCCAGCAGCTTAGTGGCAGCCATGAACACTGAAGCTTTCTTT. This chain joins TRBV11-2 and TRBJ1-1; D is undetermined. CDR1 and CDR2 (germline): SGHAT, FQNNGV. Trimming took off 1 base at V and 0 bases at J, with 9 bases between the two ends. The CDR3 loop spans 15 amino acids.

The chain has TRBV28 and TRBJ1-6; D call uncertain. V lost 3 bases and J lost 1, with 7 bases in between. CDR3 length: 15 residues. Per germline, CDR1 MDHEN and CDR2 SYDVKM. The CDR3 loop is CASSFRDSYNSPLHF. Here the CDR3 DNA reads TGTGCCAGCAGTTTCCGAGATTCCTATAATTCACCCCTCCACTTT.

This chain uses TRBV5-6 with TRBJ2-1; D may be TRBD2 (6 bases). Germline values: CDR1 SGHDT, CDR2 YYEEEE. V was clipped by 4 bases and J by 9 bases, with 20 bases between them. This CDR3 has 15 amino acids. The CDR3 DNA follows: TGTGCCAGCAGCCTCTACGGGGGTAGTATCGGTGAGCAGTTCTTC. Translated, it gives CASSLYGGSIGEQFF.

The chain recombines TRBV11-3 with TRBJ2-3, with D possibly TRBD2 on 6 matching bases. Germline lookup yields CDR1 SGHNT and CDR2 YENEEA. The V end lost 4 bases, the J end lost 2 bases, and 7 bases lay between the germline ends. The CDR3 totals 13 residues. The CDR3 coding sequence is TGTGCCAGCAGCTCGGGGGTCACAGATACGCAGTATTTT. It codes for CASSSGVTDTQYF.

The rearrangement links TRBV7-2 to TRBJ2-5, with D unresolved. V lost 5 bases and J lost 5, with 9 bases in between. There are 12 residues in the CDR3. Germline V CDR1 and CDR2: SGHTA, FQGNSA. CDR3 DNA: TGTGCCAGCAGCCCCCCCCAGGAGACCCAGTACTTC. Protein product: CASSPPQETQYF. Based on the CDR3 plus reference TRBV7-2 and TRBJ2-5, the full variable domain is GAGVSQSPSNKVTEKGKDVELRCDPISGHTALYWYRQSLGQGLEFLIYFQGNSAPDKSGLPSDRFSAERTGGSVSTLTIQRTQQEDSAVYLCASSPPQETQYFGPGTRLLVL.

The CDR3 region is CATSGGSVDEQYF. In DNA form, the CDR3 reads TGTGCCACCAGTGGGGGGTCTGTCGACGAGCAGTACTTC. The chain recombines TRBV24-1 with TRBJ2-7; D is tentatively TRBD1 or TRBD2 (5 bases each). Deletions cut 5 bases from V and 5 bases from J, with 12 bases between. This CDR3 spans 13 amino acids. Germline-derived CDR1 and CDR2 are KGHDR and SFDVKD.

The rearrangement joins TRBV4-3 to TRBJ2-7; 7 nucleotides agree with TRBD2. The CDR3 consists of 15 residues. V lost 0 bases and J lost 7; bases outside the gene matches: 9. Germline V gives CDR1 LGHNA, CDR2 YSLEER. CDR3 protein: CASSQDRGGRWEQYF. The CDR3 DNA reads as TGCGCCAGCAGCCAAGATCGGGGAGGGCGTTGGGAGCAGTACTTC.

In this sample, this clone turned up a few times. This rearrangement joins TRBV7-3 to TRBJ1-6; D is uncertain. This CDR3 has 14 residues. Trimming took off 2 bases at V and 6 bases at J, with 8 bases between the two ends. CDR1 and CDR2 (germline): SGHTA, FQGTGA. The CDR3 loop is CASSLGRFNSPLHF. In DNA form, the CDR3 reads TGTGCCAGCAGCTTAGGGAGATTTAATTCACCCCTCCACTTT.

The CDR3 reads CSGGYNEQFF. The CDR3 DNA reads TGCAGCGGGGGGTACAATGAGCAGTTCTTC. The chain carries TRBV20-1 and TRBJ2-1; 7 bases match TRBD2. The CDR3 is 10 residues long. Germline CDR1 DFQATT, CDR2 SNEGSKA (reference sequence).

This clone was seen a single time. The V gene is TRBV7-3, the J gene TRBJ2-1; 12 nucleotides line up with TRBD2. Trimming cost V 5 bases and J 7 bases; bases outside gene matches: 9. The germline V gene encodes CDR1 SGHTA and CDR2 FQGTGA. This CDR3 contains 16 residues. The CDR3 nucleotides read TGTGCCAGCAGCCCAGGGCCTAGCGGGAGGGCTAATGAGCAGTTCTTC. It is translated as CASSPGPSGRANEQFF.

Concerning this clone: The same CDR3 also results from other DNA sequences found in this sample. DNA of the CDR3: TGTGCCAGCAGCCTGGACAGCTCTGGAAACACCATATATTTT. This sequence encodes CASSLDSSGNTIYF. The chain has TRBV7-2 and TRBJ1-3, with D perhaps TRBD1 (6 bases). The CDR3 runs 14 residues. V gave up 5 bases and J gave up 0 bases, with 8 bases separating them. CDR1 is SGHTA and CDR2 is FQGNSA in the germline V gene. Together with reference TRBV7-2 and TRBJ1-3, the CDR3 gives the full variable domain: GAGVSQSPSNKVTEKGKDVELRCDPISGHTALYWYRQSLGQGLEFLIYFQGNSAPDKSGLPSDRFSAERTGGSVSTLTIQRTQQEDSAVYLCASSLDSSGNTIYFGEGSWLTVV.

On this clone itself: Other DNA variants within this sample encode the same CDR3. The V and J genes are TRBV5-1 and TRBJ2-3, with D tentatively TRBD1 or TRBD2 (5 bases each). V was trimmed by 4 bases and J by 1 base, leaving 7 bases between them. The germline V gene encodes CDR1 SGHRS and CDR2 YFSETQ. There are 13 residues in the CDR3. CDR3 bases: TGCGCCAGCAGCCGGGGCGGCACAGATACGCAGTATTTT. Its translation: CASSRGGTDTQYF.